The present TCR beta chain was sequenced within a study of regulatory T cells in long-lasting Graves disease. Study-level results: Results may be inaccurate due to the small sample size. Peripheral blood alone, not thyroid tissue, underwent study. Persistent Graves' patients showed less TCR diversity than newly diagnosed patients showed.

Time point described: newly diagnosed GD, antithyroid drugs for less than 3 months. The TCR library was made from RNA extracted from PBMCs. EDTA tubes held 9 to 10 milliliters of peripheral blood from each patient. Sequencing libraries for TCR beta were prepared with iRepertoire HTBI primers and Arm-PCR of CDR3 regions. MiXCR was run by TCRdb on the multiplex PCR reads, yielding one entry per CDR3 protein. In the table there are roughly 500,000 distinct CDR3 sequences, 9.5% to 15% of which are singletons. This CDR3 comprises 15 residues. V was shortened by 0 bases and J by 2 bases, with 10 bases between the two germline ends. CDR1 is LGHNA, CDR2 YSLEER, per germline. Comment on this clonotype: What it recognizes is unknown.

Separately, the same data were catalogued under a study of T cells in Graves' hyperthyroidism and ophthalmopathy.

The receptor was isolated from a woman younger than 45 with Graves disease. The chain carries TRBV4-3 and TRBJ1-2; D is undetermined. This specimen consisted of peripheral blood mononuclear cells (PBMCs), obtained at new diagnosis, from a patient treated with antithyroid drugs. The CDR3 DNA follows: TGCGCCAGCAGCCAAGATCGGTCGGGGAACTATGGCTACACCTTC. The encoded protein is CASSQDRSGNYGYTF.